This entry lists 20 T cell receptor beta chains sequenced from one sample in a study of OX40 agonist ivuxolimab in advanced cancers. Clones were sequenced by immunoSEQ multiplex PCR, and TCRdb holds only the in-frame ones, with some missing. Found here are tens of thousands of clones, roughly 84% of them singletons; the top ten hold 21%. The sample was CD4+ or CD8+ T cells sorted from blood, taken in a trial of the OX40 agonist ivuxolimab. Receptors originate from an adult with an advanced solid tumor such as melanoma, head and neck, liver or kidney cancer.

In DNA, the CDR3 is TGTGCCAGCTCCGCGGGCCCCTGGGGCGAGCAGTACTTC. Its translation: CASSAGPWGEQYF. The chain uses TRBV6-5 and TRBJ2-7; weak D call: TRBD2 (5 bases). V shed 8 bases and J shed 6 bases, with 17 bases lying between them. The CDR3 runs 13 residues. Germline V gives CDR1 MNHEY, CDR2 SVGAGI.

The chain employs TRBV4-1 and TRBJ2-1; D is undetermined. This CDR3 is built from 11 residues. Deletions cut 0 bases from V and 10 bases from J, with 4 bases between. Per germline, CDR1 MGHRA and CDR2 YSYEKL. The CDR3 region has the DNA TGCGCCAGCAGCCAAGATCAGGAGCAGTTCTTC. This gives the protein CASSQDQEQFF.

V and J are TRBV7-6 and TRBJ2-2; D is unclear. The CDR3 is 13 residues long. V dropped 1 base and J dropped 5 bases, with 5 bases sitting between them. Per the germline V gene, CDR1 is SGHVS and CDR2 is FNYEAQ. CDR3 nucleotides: TGTGCCAGCAGCTTAGAGGCAACCGGGGAGCTGTTTTTT. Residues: CASSLEATGELFF.

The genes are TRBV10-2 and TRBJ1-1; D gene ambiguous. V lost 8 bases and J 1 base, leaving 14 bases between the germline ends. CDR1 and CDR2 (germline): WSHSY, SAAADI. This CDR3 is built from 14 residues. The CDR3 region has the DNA TGCGCCAGCGGCGAAATACCATCGAACACTGAAGCTTTCTTT. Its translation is CASGEIPSNTEAFF.

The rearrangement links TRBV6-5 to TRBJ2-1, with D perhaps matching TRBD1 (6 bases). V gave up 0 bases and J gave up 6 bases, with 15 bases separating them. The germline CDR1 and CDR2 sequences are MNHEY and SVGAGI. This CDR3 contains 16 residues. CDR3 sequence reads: CASSYSPGQGTNEQFF. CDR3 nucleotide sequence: TGTGCCAGCAGTTACTCCCCCGGGCAGGGGACCAATGAGCAGTTCTTC.

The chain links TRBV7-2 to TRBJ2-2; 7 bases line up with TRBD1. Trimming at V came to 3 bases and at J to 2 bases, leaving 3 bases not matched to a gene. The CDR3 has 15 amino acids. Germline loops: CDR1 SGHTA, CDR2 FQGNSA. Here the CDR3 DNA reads TGTGCCAGCAGCTTCGGGACAGCTAACACCGGGGAGCTGTTTTTT. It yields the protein CASSFGTANTGELFF.

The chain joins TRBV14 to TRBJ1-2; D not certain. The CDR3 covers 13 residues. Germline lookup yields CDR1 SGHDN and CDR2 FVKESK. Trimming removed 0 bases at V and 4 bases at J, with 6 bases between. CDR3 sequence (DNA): TGTGCCAGCAGCCAAGAGATTTCCTATGGCTACACCTTC. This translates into CASSQEISYGYTF.

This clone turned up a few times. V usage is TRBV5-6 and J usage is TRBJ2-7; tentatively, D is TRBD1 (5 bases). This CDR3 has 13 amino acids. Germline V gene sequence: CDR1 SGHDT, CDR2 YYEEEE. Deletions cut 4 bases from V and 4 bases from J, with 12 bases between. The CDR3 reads CASSLEPGYEQYF. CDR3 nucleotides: TGTGCCAGCAGCCTCGAGCCAGGGTACGAGCAGTACTTC.

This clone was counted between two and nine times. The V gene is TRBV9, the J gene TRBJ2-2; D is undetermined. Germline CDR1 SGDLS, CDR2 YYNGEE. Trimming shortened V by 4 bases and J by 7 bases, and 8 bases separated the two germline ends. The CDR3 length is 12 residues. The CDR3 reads CASSPNGGELFF. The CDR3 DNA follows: TGTGCCAGCAGCCCAAACGGCGGGGAGCTGTTTTTT.

Written as DNA, the CDR3 is TGCGCCAGCAGCTTGGAGGCGCGGGGGCTTTACAATGAGCAGTTCTTC. This translates into CASSLEARGLYNEQFF. The chain links TRBV5-1 to TRBJ2-1; maybe TRBD2 (7 bases). The germline gives CDR1 SGHRS, CDR2 YFSETQ. The CDR3 length is 16 residues. V shed 0 bases and J shed 4 bases, with 14 bases lying between them.

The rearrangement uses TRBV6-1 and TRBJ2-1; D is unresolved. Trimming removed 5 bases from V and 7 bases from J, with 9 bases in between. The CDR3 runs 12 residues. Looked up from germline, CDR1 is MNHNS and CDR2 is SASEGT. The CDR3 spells CASSTTGNEQFF. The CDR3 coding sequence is TGTGCCAGCAGTACGACTGGGAATGAGCAGTTCTTC.

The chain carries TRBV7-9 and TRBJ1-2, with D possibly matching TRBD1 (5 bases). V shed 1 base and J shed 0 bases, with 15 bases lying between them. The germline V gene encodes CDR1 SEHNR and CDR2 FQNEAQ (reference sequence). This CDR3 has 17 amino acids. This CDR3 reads CASSLVDKGPPNYGYTF. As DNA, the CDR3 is TGTGCCAGCAGCTTAGTGGATAAGGGGCCTCCTAACTATGGCTACACCTTC.

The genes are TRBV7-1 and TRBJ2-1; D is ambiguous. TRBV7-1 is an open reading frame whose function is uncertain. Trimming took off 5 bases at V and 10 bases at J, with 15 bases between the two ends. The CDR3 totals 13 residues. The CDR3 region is CASSAPTVVEQFF. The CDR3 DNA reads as TGTGCCAGCAGCGCGCCTACGGTAGTCGAGCAGTTCTTC.

The CDR3 spells CASSQEGHLQYF. In DNA, the CDR3 is TGCGCCAGCAGCCAAGAAGGGCACCTTCAGTACTTC. This sequence joins TRBV4-1 and TRBJ2-7; D gene ambiguous. V was pared by 0 bases and J by 10 bases, with 10 bases between. This CDR3 is built from 12 residues. Germline CDR1 MGHRA, CDR2 YSYEKL.

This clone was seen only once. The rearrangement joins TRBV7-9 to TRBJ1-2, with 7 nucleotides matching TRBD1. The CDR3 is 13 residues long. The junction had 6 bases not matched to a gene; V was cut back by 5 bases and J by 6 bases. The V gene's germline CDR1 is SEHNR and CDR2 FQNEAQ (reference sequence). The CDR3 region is CASSDDRAHGYTF. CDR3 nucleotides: TGTGCCAGCAGCGATGACAGGGCCCATGGCTACACCTTC.

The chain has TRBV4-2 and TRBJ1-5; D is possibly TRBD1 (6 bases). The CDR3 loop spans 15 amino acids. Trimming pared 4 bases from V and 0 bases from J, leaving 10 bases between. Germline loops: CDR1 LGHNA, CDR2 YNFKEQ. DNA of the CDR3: TGTGCCAGCAGCCCCCTGGACAGTAGCAATCAGCCCCAGCATTTT. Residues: CASSPLDSSNQPQHF.

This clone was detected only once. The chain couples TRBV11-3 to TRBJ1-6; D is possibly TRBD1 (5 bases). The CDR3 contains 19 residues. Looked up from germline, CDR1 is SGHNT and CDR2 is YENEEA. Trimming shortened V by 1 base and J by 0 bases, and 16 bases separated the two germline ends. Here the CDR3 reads CASSLAGGRGRSYNSPLHF. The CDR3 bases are TGTGCCAGCAGCTTAGCGGGGGGGAGGGGCCGCTCCTATAATTCACCCCTCCACTTT.

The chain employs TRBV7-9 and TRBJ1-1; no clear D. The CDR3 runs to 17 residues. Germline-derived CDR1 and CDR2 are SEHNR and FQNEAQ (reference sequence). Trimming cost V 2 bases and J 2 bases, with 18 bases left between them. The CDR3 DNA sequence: TGTGCCAGCAGCTTAATCGGCCGGCTCCCGCTTAACACTGAAGCTTTCTTT. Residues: CASSLIGRLPLNTEAFF.

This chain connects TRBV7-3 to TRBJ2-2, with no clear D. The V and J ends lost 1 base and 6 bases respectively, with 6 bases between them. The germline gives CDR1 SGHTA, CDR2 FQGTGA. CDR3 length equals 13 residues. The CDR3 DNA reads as TGTGCCAGCAGCTTAATGAGGTCCGGGGAGCTGTTTTTT. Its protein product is CASSLMRSGELFF.

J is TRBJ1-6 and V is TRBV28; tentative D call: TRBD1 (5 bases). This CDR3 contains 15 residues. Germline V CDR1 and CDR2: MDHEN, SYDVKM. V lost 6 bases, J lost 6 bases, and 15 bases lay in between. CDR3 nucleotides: TGTGCCAGCAGGGGGATGGGACGGACTAATTCACCCCTCCACTTT. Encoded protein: CASRGMGRTNSPLHF.